Listed here are 7 T cell receptor beta chains from one sample, sequenced in a study of T cells in Graves' hyperthyroidism and ophthalmopathy. What was amplified from RNA transcripts were TCR beta CDR3 regions. A set of HTBI primers served as the primers for a first-round RT-PCR of the TCR CDR3. MiXCR, applied by TCRdb to the multiplex PCR reads, yields one record per CDR3 protein. The sample consists of 300,000 to 500,000 distinct CDR3 sequences, roughly an eighth of them appearing once. The sequenced sample consisted of blood. Receptors were obtained from a man in his forties or fifties with Graves' ophthalmopathy.

This clonotype occurred many times. The V and J genes are TRBV11-1 and TRBJ2-7, with D perhaps matching TRBD1 (6 bases). Germline V CDR1 and CDR2: SGHAT, FQDESV (reference sequence). The CDR3 is 15 amino acids. Trimming cost V 5 bases and J 0 bases, with 14 bases left between them. The CDR3 nucleotides read TGTGCCAGCAGCACCGACAGGCCTTACTCCTACGAGCAGTACTTC. Protein sequence: CASSTDRPYSYEQYF.

This clonotype was recorded many times. This rearrangement joins TRBV24-1 to TRBJ2-1; 8 bases line up with TRBD2. The J segment lost 9 bases and the V segment lost 9 bases, leaving 18 bases of the junction unmatched. Germline V gene sequence: CDR1 KGHDR, CDR2 SFDVKD. The CDR3 is 16 amino acids. The CDR3: CATGTLSGNEGSEQFF. CDR3 sequence (DNA): TGTGCCACCGGGACACTTAGCGGGAACGAAGGGAGTGAGCAGTTCTTC.

The chain couples TRBV6-2 or TRBV6-3 to TRBJ1-5; the match to TRBD1 covers 7 bases. The V gene's germline CDR1 is MNHEY and CDR2 SVGEGT. The CDR3 runs 14 residues. V trimming: 8 bases; J trimming: 7 bases; junction bases outside the gene matches: 11. The chain's CDR3 is CASGWSTGFQPQHF. CDR3 DNA sequence: TGTGCCAGCGGATGGTCGACAGGGTTCCAGCCCCAGCATTTT.

In this sample, this clonotype turned up a few times. The V call is TRBV7-2, the J call TRBJ1-1, with 8 bases matching TRBD1. J gave up 5 bases and V 5 bases, and 4 bases lay outside the gene matches. CDR3 length: 13 residues. Germline loops: CDR1 SGHTA, CDR2 FQGNSA. The CDR3 here is CASSAQGATEAFF. The CDR3 region has the DNA TGTGCCAGCAGCGCTCAGGGGGCGACTGAAGCTTTCTTT.

This clonotype was seen repeatedly, ten times or more. CDR3 sequence reads: CASTTSGAGGEKLFF. The CDR3 coding sequence is TGTGCCAGCACTACGAGCGGGGCTGGAGGGGAAAAACTGTTTTTT. The J gene is TRBJ1-4, the V gene TRBV2, with TRBD1 as a possible D gene (5 bases). Trimming took off 7 bases at V and 8 bases at J, with 20 bases between the two ends. The CDR3 has 15 residues. Germline CDR1 SNHLY, CDR2 FYNNEI.

This clonotype was picked up a small number of times. The rearrangement uses TRBV24-1 and TRBJ2-6; no definite D call. Germline V CDR1 and CDR2: KGHDR, SFDVKD. The CDR3 loop spans 16 amino acids. With 0 bases removed from V and 0 bases from J, the gap between germline ends came to 5 bases. In nucleotides, the CDR3 is TGTGCCACCAGTGATTTGCCGAACTCTGGGGCCAACGTCCTGACTTTC. It is translated as CATSDLPNSGANVLTF.

As to this clonotype: At one of its ends the junction is not consistent with the germline gene, which may arise from a read error. This chain joins TRBV7-9 and TRBJ2-5; 9 bases agree with TRBD2. The CDR3 sequence is 18 residues long. Germline V gives CDR1 SEHNR, CDR2 FQNEAQ (reference sequence). CDR3 in DNA: TGCGCCAGCAGCCAAGAGCGGACTCGCGGGAGGGGCGGAGGGACCCAGTACTTC. It yields the protein CASSQERTRGRGGGTQYF.